The sequence of this TCR beta chain was determined in a study of identical twins. Overall study results and limits: Where out-of-frame alpha sequences were twin-shared, they showed excess low generation probability.

MiXCR, run by TCRdb on the 5' RACE reads, gives a single entry per CDR3 protein. The sample has hundreds of thousands of distinct CDR3 sequences, 20% to 25% seen once. The CDR3 covers 13 residues. V lost 4 bases to trimming and J lost 10 bases, with 15 bases between them. Per germline, CDR1 SGDLS and CDR2 YYNGEE. Of note for this clonotype: Antigen unknown.

The sample also formed part of further work on T cells expressing NK-cell markers.

The clonotype was recovered from a woman aged 18-29 years in good health. The rearrangement links TRBV9 to TRBJ2-1; D not certain. The specimen sequenced was PBMCs. This chain's CDR3 is CASSMYEAREQFF. In DNA form, the CDR3 reads TGTGCCAGCAGCATGTACGAGGCGAGGGAGCAGTTCTTC. The variable domain in full, completed from reference TRBV9 and TRBJ2-1, reads DSGVTQTPKHLITATGQRVTLRCSPRSGDLSVYWYQQSLDQGLQFLIQYYNGEERAKGNILERFSAQQFPDLHSELNLSSLELGDSALYFCASSMYEAREQFFGPGTRLTVL.